This paragraph covers one T cell receptor (beta chain) sequence. This record comes from a study of T cell clonotyping in hematopoietic cell transplantation. Assay: immunoSEQ multiplex PCR; the TCRdb copy retains only in-frame clones and omits some. The sample yields tens of thousands of clones, roughly 95% seen once. Time point here: recipient sample about 28 days before transplant, after cytoreduction. Germline V gene sequence: CDR1 SGHRS, CDR2 YFSETQ. The CDR3 runs 15 residues. V lost 4 bases to trimming and J lost 0 bases, with 14 bases between them. The receptor was derived from a woman between 50 and 59 years old with acute myeloid leukemia. Some clones in this sample may be carry-over from other donors' samples. The source material was peripheral blood mononuclear cells, sampled before stem cell transplant. The chain carries TRBV5-1 and TRBJ2-7; possible D gene TRBD2, 6 bases. CDR3: CASSPTGLSSYEQYF. The CDR3 DNA follows: TGCGCCAGCAGCCCGACGGGACTGAGCTCCTACGAGCAGTACTTC.